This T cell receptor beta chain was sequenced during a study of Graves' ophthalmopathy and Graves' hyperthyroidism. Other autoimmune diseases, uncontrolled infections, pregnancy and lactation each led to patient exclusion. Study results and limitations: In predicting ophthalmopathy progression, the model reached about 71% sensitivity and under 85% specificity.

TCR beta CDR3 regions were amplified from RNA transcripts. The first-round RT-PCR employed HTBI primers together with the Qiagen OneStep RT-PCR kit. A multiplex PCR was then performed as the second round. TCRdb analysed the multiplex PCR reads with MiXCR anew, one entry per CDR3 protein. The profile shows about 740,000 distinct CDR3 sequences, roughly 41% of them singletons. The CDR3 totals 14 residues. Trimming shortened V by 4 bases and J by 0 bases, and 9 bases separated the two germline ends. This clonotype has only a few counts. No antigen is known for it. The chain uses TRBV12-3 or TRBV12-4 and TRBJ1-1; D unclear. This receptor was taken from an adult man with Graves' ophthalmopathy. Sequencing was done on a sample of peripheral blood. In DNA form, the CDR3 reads TGTGCCAGCAGTTACGGGGTCATGAACACTGAAGCTTTCTTT. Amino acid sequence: CASSYGVMNTEAFF.